This is a list of T cell receptor beta chains from one sample in a study of cytomegalovirus exposure and HLA in healthy donors. Sequencing was performed with immunoSEQ multiplex PCR; in TCRdb, only in-frame clones are kept and a portion is missing. This sample yields about 240,000 clones, of which 81% are seen a single time; 8% belongs to the top ten. Sequencing was done on a sample of PBMCs. Receptors were obtained from a woman aged 60 to 75 in good health and CMV-seropositive. CDR3s include the opening cysteine and the closing phenylalanine or tryptophan. The D gene is left open where the match is weak. Where a row states a size, it is once, few, many or the class of an expanded clone; other rows omit it.

V	D	length	J	size	DNA	CDR3
TRBV2	.	13	TRBJ2-7	once	TGTGCCAGCGCCCGTGGACTCCCCTACGAGCAGTACTTC	CASARGLPYEQYF
TRBV28	TRBD1	14	TRBJ2-7	.	TGTGCCAGCAGCCCGGGACAGCCCCCCTACGAGCAGTACTTC	CASSPGQPPYEQYF
TRBV6-5	.	16	TRBJ2-1	once	TGTGCCAGCAGTTACTCGGGAAGCGGCGTAATCAATGAGCAGTTCTTC	CASSYSGSGVINEQFF
TRBV29-1	TRBD2	13	TRBJ2-3	.	TGCAGCGTATCTCTAGCGGAGGTGGATACGCAGTATTTT	CSVSLAEVDTQYF
TRBV27	TRBD1	15	TRBJ2-2	once	TGTGCCAGCAGTTCCTTGGGACAGGAAATCGGGGAGCTGTTTTTT	CASSSLGQEIGELFF
TRBV27	TRBD1	15	TRBJ1-4	.	TGTGCCAGCAGTCCCCGGGGACAGCGTAATGAAAAACTGTTTTTT	CASSPRGQRNEKLFF
TRBV30	.	13	TRBJ1-5	.	TGTGCCTGGAGTTCAGGGGGCAATCAGCCCCAGCATTTT	CAWSSGGNQPQHF
TRBV5-1	TRBD2	16	TRBJ2-7	.	TGCGCCAGCAGCTTGACAGTAGCGGGAGGTACCTACGAGCAGTACTTC	CASSLTVAGGTYEQYF
TRBV28	.	14	TRBJ1-5	.	TGTGCCAGCAGTTTAAGACAGCCCAATCAGCCCCAGCATTTT	CASSLRQPNQPQHF
TRBV7-7	TRBD2	17	TRBJ2-1	.	TGTGCCAGCAGCTCTGGACTAGCGGGAGGGCCGAGCAATGAGCAGTTCTTC	CASSSGLAGGPSNEQFF
TRBV28	.	14	TRBJ1-4	few	TGTGCCAGCAGACGAGGATTAACTAATGAAAAACTGTTTTTT	CASRRGLTNEKLFF
TRBV2	.	12	TRBJ1-2	.	TGTGCCAGCAGTTTTTCGGACTATGGCTACACCTTC	CASSFSDYGYTF
TRBV18	TRBD1	16	TRBJ1-4	.	TGTGCCAGCTCACTAAGCATCGACAGGGCAAATGAAAAACTGTTTTTT	CASSLSIDRANEKLFF
TRBV19	TRBD1	16	TRBJ1-2	once	TGTGCCAGTAGCAGGGGGCTTGGGACAGGGTACTATGGCTACACCTTC	CASSRGLGTGYYGYTF
TRBV27	.	14	TRBJ1-5	.	TGTGCCAGCAGGTCTTGGCAGGCAAATCAGCCCCAGCATTTT	CASRSWQANQPQHF
TRBV5-1	.	14	TRBJ2-3	once	TGCGCCAGCAGCTTGGGGGGGCCGACAGATACGCAGTATTTT	CASSLGGPTDTQYF
TRBV28	TRBD1	13	TRBJ1-2	once	TGTGCCAGCAGTCTTGACAGGGCGAATGGCTACACCTTC	CASSLDRANGYTF
TRBV10-2	.	15	TRBJ1-4	.	TGCGCCAGCAGCCCTCTACTTGCAACTAATGAAAAACTGTTTTTT	CASSPLLATNEKLFF
TRBV4-1	TRBD2	16	TRBJ2-7	.	TGCGCCAGCAGCCAAGCGTCGAGCGGGAGGTTGAACGAGCAGTACTTC	CASSQASSGRLNEQYF
TRBV5-6	.	13	TRBJ1-5	.	TGTGCCAGCAGCTTTAGGAGCGATCAGCCCCAGCATTTT	CASSFRSDQPQHF
TRBV5-1	.	16	TRBJ2-7	.	TGCGCCAGCAGCCCTTCCCCTAGCGACACCCATTACGAGCAGTACTTC	CASSPSPSDTHYEQYF
TRBV29-1	TRBD2	13	TRBJ2-3	.	TGCAGCGCGGGGGGAGGGCAGACAGATACGCAGTATTTT	CSAGGGQTDTQYF
TRBV5-1	.	14	TRBJ1-3	.	TGCGCCAGCAGCTTGACAGCTACTGGAAACACCATATATTTT	CASSLTATGNTIYF
TRBV19	TRBD1	14	TRBJ2-1	many	TGTGCCAGTAGTCCCTACCCGATGGGGCAGGGGGAGTTCTTC	CASSPYPMGQGEFF
TRBV2	TRBD1	14	TRBJ2-2	.	TGTGCCAGCTTACGGGACAGGAACACCGGGGAGCTGTTTTTT	CASLRDRNTGELFF
TRBV5-1	TRBD2	19	TRBJ2-3	few	TGCGCCAGCAGCTCCGGGACTAGCGGGACCCTCCTGCCTACAGATACGCAGTATTTT	CASSSGTSGTLLPTDTQYF
TRBV28	TRBD2	17	TRBJ2-3	.	TGTGCCAGCAGTTTTTTATCACTAGCGGGGTCCTCAGATACGCAGTATTTT	CASSFLSLAGSSDTQYF
TRBV15	.	14	TRBJ1-5	.	TGTGCCACCAGCAGAGGGGGGGACCATCAGCCCCAGCATTTT	CATSRGGDHQPQHF
TRBV7-9	.	17	TRBJ2-2	.	TGTGCCAGCAGCCAAGGGGTCGGGGGTCGGAACACCGGGGAGCTGTTTTTT	CASSQGVGGRNTGELFF
TRBV5-6	TRBD1	16	TRBJ2-6	.	TGTGCCAGCACCTGGACAGGGGGCTTCGGGGCCAACGTCCTGACTTTC	CASTWTGGFGANVLTF
TRBV19	.	17	TRBJ1-2	.	TGTGCCAGTAGGATACAACTGGACACCTCAATTAACTATGGCTACACCTTC	CASRIQLDTSINYGYTF
TRBV18	TRBD1	16	TRBJ1-1	once	TGTGCCAGCTCACTACCACGGACAGGGGGCTTGGGTGAAGCTTTCTTT	CASSLPRTGGLGEAFF
TRBV5-4	TRBD1	15	TRBJ2-3	.	TGTGCCAGCAGCTTGACAGGGGCGGGCACAGATACGCAGTATTTT	CASSLTGAGTDTQYF
TRBV7-9	TRBD1	15	TRBJ2-7	.	TGTGCCAGCAGCGTACTGACAGGGGCCCCCTACGAGCAGTACTTC	CASSVLTGAPYEQYF
TRBV6-5	TRBD1	14	TRBJ1-3	.	TGTGCCAGCACAGGGGGCGAGTCCGGAAACACCATATATTTT	CASTGGESGNTIYF
TRBV14	.	12	TRBJ1-2	.	TGTGCCAGCAGCCGAGACATCTATGGCTACACCTTC	CASSRDIYGYTF
TRBV4-1	.	15	TRBJ2-5	once	TGCGCCAGCAGCCAAGAAAGCGGTGGGGGGGAGACCCAGTACTTC	CASSQESGGGETQYF
TRBV27	TRBD1	16	TRBJ2-1	once	TGTGCCAGCAGTTTTCTTGGGACAGGGAGCTACAATGAGCAGTTCTTC	CASSFLGTGSYNEQFF
TRBV11-2	.	12	TRBJ2-1	.	TGTGCCAGCAGCTTAAACAGGGCTGAGCAGTTCTTC	CASSLNRAEQFF
TRBV27	.	14	TRBJ1-6	.	TGTGCCAGCAGTTTGGGCTCATCGGGATCACCCCTCCACTTT	CASSLGSSGSPLHF
TRBV7-8	.	14	TRBJ1-2	once	TGTGCCAGCAGCCAATCTGGGACATTGGGAGGCTACACCTTC	CASSQSGTLGGYTF
TRBV5-6	.	15	TRBJ2-7	.	TGTGCCAGCTTTCAAGGGGGGGGACTGTCCTACGAGCAGTACTTC	CASFQGGGLSYEQYF
TRBV5-1	TRBD1	15	TRBJ2-7	.	TGCGCCAGCAGGGGACAGGGATCGGCCCACTACGAGCAGTACTTC	CASRGQGSAHYEQYF
TRBV29-1	.	11	TRBJ1-1	once	TGCAGCGTTGAACGGACTACTGAAGCTTTCTTT	CSVERTTEAFF
TRBV10-3	.	17	TRBJ2-7	.	TGTGCCATCAGTGACCGGCTTGGGCAGGGCGTACCCTACGAGCAGTACTTC	CAISDRLGQGVPYEQYF